A selection of T cell receptor beta chains follows, all from one sample in a study of shared clonotypes between healthy human individuals. TCRdb keeps only in-frame clones here, not all; method: immunoSEQ multiplex PCR. The sample consists of about 2.4 million clones, 93% of them appearing once. Source material: naive CD4+ T cells from PBMCs. The receptors stem from a man between 18 and 29 years old in good health. Some clones in this sample may be carry-over from other donors' samples. Each CDR3 is given with its conserved first and last residue. Fields, in order: V gene, CDR3 length, D gene, CDR3 protein. The D gene is left open where the match is weak.

TRBV11-2 | 19 | TRBD1 | CASSLFRQGQSSGANVLTF
TRBV7-3 | 16 | TRBD1 | CASSTRQGANTGELFF
TRBV5-6 | 16 | . | CASSLYSTRRLETQYF
TRBV19 | 14 | . | CASSTTGPPEKLFF
TRBV9 | 14 | . | CASSVGVENNEQFF
TRBV10-1 | 18 | TRBD2 | CASTEGVMASGTQETQYF
TRBV9 | 18 | TRBD2 | CASSAPYGTSRHTDTQYF
TRBV5-6 | 15 | . | CASSSSRGGNTEAFF
TRBV9 | 14 | . | CASSVLARTDTQYF
TRBV18 | 14 | . | CASCGSEYNNEQFF
TRBV29-1 | 11 | . | CSGTQRNEQFF
TRBV6-1 | 15 | . | CASSEPPRASYGYTF
TRBV2 | 14 | TRBD1 | CASKSRDRGYEQYF
TRBV19 | 14 | TRBD1 | CASSTERQGFRAFF
TRBV9 | 16 | TRBD2 | CASSPGTRRTDNEQFF
TRBV10-1 | 13 | TRBD1 | CASRDRGSDTQYF
TRBV6-1 | 13 | . | CASSQPRNTEAFF
TRBV28 | 15 | . | CASSPSGFWGTEAFF
TRBV5-5 | 12 | . | CASSLARAEAFF
TRBV6-1 | 16 | . | CASSVTLLRENSPLHF
TRBV10-2 | 16 | . | CASSEVLGPNTGELFF
TRBV10-3 | 14 | . | CAISDRGGDQPQHF
TRBV10-1 | 14 | TRBD2 | CASSDSGKNNEQYF
TRBV7-9 | 14 | . | CASRSRGFGETQYF
TRBV28 | 16 | TRBD1 | CASSTGTGGVLKTQYF
TRBV11-3 | 14 | TRBD1 | CASSERDRVSEQYF
TRBV27 | 14 | . | CASSFRGRNEKLFF
TRBV6-6 | 13 | . | CASSPREGQPQHF
TRBV2 | 18 | . | CASSEAGSGSFSGNTIYF
TRBV27 | 15 | TRBD2 | CASSRWTSGRNEQFF
TRBV28 | 14 | TRBD1 | CASSVNNRGDEAFF
TRBV7-8 | 14 | . | CASSFSQGNYGYTF
TRBV5-1 | 14 | TRBD2 | CASSPRAGGYEQYF
TRBV2 | 14 | . | CASQPGTSNEKLFF
TRBV5-6 | 15 | . | CASSLRPVRPYEQYF
TRBV7-2 | 11 | . | CASSFGGTQYF
TRBV18 | 14 | . | CASSPSIGYTEAFF